This TCR beta chain was profiled in a study of Graves' ophthalmopathy and Graves' hyperthyroidism. This clonotype came up many times. The V gene's germline CDR1 is MNHEY and CDR2 SMNVEV (reference sequence). The ends were cut back, 9 bases at V and 4 bases at J, with 10 bases in the middle. The CDR3 spans 12 residues. Amplification targeted the TCR beta CDR3 regions, with RNA transcripts as the source material. First-round RT-PCR used HTBI primers; second-round multiplex PCR followed. TCRdb passed the multiplex PCR reads through MiXCR, listing each CDR3 protein once. The sample has over 200,000 distinct CDR3 sequences; 29% are singletons.

The chain combines TRBV27 with TRBJ1-5; D not resolved. Sequenced input: peripheral blood. This clonotype originated in a man aged 45-65 years with Graves' ophthalmopathy. Written as DNA, the CDR3 is TGTGCCAGTGCGAAGACGAATCAGCCCCAGCATTTT. This gives the protein CASAKTNQPQHF.